The T cell receptor (beta chain) under discussion was sequenced for a study of blood T cell repertoires in COVID-19. About the research overall: PBMCs, B-cell-depleted T cells, or T cells provided the cDNA or gDNA that made up the material.

The method was immunoSEQ multiplex PCR; TCRdb's version includes in-frame clones alone and lacks a portion of them. The data show a few hundred thousand clones, approximately 86% seen once. The receptor comes from a human donor in a cohort sampled during active COVID-19. The specimen sequenced was peripheral blood.

DNA for the CDR3: TGCGCCAGCAGCCAGGGTCACCAAGGGGCCCAGTACTTC. It specifies CASSQGHQGAQYF. The chain combines TRBV4-1 with TRBJ2-5; TRBD1 might be the D (5 bases). CDR1 MGHRA and CDR2 YSYEKL come from the germline V gene. The ends were cut back, 3 bases at V and 9 bases at J, with 14 bases in the middle. The CDR3 runs to 13 residues.